The present T cell receptor (beta chain) was sequenced within a study of vaccination and CD4 T cells after COVID-19. This clonotype was seen only a few times. Its antigen is currently unknown. Indicated treatment: approximately 11-day PBMC culture with coronavirus spike peptide pools or control peptides (ViraFEST assay). Using peptide pools, antigen-specific T cells were expanded in ViraFEST before TCRs were sequenced. At the Johns Hopkins FTIC core, DNA taken from cultured CD4+ T cells was sequenced by way of the Oncomine TCR Beta short-read assay. DNA came from CD4+ T cells after culture. One entry per CDR3 protein, called by TCRdb with MiXCR from the PCR reads. Here the sample spans some 14,000 distinct CDR3 sequences, around 55% being singletons. This TCR derives from a human donor who had recovered from COVID-19. The material sequenced was CD4+ T cells from blood, cultured in vitro, taken before SARS-CoV-2 vaccination.

The CDR3 loop is CSARVGGESYGYTF. DNA of the CDR3: TGCAGTGCTAGAGTTGGTGGGGAAAGCTATGGCTACACCTTC. This chain connects TRBV20-1 to TRBJ1-2; D is unresolved. Germline-derived CDR1 and CDR2 are DFQATT and SNEGSKA (reference sequence). This CDR3 has 14 residues. Deletions cut 1 base from V and 4 bases from J, with 13 bases between.